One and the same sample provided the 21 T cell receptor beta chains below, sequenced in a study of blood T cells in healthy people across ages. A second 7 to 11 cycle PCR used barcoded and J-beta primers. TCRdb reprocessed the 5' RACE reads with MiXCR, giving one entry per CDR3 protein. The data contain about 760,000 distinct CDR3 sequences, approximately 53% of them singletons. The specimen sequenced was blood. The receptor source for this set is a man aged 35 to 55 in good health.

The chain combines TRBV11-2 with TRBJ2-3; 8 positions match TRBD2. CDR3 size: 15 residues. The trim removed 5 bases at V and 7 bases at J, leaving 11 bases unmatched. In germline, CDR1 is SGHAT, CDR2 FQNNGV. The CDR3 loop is CASSVPPAGVNTQYF. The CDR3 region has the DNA TGTGCCAGCAGCGTACCGCCAGCGGGAGTGAATACGCAGTATTTT.

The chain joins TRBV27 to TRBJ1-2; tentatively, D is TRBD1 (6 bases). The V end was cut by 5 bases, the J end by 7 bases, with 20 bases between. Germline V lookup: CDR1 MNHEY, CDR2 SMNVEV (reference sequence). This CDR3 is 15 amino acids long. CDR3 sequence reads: CASSNLIRGVGGYTF. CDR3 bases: TGTGCCAGCAGTAACCTTATCAGGGGAGTCGGTGGCTACACCTTC.

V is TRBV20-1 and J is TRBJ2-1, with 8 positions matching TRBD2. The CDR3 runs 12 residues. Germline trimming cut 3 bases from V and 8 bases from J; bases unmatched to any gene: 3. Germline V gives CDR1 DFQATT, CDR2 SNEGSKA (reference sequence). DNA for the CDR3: TGCAGTGCTAGGGGACTAGTCCATGAGCAGTTCTTC. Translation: CSARGLVHEQFF.

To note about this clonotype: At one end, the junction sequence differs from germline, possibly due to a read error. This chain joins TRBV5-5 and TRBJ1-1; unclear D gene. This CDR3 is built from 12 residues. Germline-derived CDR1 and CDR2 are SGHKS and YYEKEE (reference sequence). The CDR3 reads CASGYSNTEAFF. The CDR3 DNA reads TGCGCCAGCGGTTACTCGAACACTGAAGCTTTCTTT.

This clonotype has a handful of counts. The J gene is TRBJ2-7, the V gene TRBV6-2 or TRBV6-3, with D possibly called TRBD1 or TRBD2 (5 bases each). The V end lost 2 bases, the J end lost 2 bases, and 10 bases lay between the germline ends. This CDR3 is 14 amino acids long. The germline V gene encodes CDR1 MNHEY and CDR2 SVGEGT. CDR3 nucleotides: TGTGCCAGCAGTTACGCGTCGGGGCCCTACGAGCAGTACTTC. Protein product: CASSYASGPYEQYF.

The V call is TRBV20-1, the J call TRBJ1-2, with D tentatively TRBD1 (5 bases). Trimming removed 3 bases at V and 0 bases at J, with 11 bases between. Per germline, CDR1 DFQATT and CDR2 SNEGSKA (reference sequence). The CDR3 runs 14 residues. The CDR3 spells CSARPAGTNYGYTF. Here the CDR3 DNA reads TGCAGTGCTAGGCCGGCAGGGACTAACTATGGCTACACCTTC.

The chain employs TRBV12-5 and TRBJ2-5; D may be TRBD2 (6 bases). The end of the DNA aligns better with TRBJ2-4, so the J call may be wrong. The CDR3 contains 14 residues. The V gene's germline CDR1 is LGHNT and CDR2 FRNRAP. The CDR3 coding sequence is TGTGCTAGTGGATATAGCGGTGGGGGAAACATTCAGTACTTC. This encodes CASGYSGGGNIQYF.

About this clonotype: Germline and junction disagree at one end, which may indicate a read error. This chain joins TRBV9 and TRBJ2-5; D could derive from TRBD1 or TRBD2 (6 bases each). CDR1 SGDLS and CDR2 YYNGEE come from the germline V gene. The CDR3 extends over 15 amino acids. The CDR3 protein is CATSFQPGASETQYF. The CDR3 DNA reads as TGTGCCACCAGCTTTCAACCGGGGGCCTCTGAGACCCAGTACTTC. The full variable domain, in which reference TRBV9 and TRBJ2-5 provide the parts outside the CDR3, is DSGVTQTPKHLITATGQRVTLRCSPRSGDLSVYWYQQSLDQGLQFLIQYYNGEERAKGNILERFSAQQFPDLHSELNLSSLELGDSALYFCATSFQPGASETQYFGPGTRLLVL.

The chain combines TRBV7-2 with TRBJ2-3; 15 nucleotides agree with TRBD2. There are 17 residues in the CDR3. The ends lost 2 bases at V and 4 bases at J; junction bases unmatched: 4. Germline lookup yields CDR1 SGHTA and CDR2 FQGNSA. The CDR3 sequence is CASSLTGTSGRSDTQYF. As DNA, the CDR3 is TGTGCCAGCAGCTTAACCGGGACTAGCGGGAGGTCAGATACGCAGTATTTT.

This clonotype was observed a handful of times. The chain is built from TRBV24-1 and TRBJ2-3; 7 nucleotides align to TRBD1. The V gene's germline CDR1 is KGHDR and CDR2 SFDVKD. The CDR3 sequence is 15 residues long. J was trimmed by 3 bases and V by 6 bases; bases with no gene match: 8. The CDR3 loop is CATSLPRGNTDTQYF. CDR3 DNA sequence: TGTGCCACCAGTCTCCCCAGGGGGAATACAGATACGCAGTATTTT.

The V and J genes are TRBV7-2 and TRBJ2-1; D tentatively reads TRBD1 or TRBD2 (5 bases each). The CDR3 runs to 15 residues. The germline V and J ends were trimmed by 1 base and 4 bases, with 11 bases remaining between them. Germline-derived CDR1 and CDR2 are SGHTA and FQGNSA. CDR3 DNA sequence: TGTGCCAGCAGCTTAGTAAGCGGACAATACAATGAGCAGTTCTTC. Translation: CASSLVSGQYNEQFF.

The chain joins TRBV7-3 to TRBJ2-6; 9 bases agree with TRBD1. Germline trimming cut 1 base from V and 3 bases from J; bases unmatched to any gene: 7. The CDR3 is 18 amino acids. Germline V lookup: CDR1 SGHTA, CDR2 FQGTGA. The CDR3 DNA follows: TGTGCCAGCAGCTTAAAAGGGACAGGGATGTATGGGGCCAACGTCCTGACTTTC. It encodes CASSLKGTGMYGANVLTF. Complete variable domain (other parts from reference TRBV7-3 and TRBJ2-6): GAGVSQTPSNKVTEKGKYVELRCDPISGHTALYWYRQSLGQGPEFLIYFQGTGAADDSGLPNDRFFAVRPEGSVSTLKIQRTERGDSAVYLCASSLKGTGMYGANVLTFGAGSRLTVL.

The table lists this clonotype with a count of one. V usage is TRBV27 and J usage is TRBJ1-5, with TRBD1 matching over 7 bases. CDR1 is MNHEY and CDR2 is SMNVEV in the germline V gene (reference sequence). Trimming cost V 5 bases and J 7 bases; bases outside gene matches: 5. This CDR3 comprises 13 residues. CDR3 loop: CASSTGERQPQHF. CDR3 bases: TGTGCCAGCAGTACAGGGGAAAGGCAGCCCCAGCATTTT.

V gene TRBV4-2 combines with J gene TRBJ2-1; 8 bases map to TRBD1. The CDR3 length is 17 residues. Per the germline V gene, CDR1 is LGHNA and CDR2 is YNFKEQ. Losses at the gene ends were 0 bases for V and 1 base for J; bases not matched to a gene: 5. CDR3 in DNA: TGTGCCAGCAGCCAAGAAGGGACAGGTCGTTCCTACAATGAGCAGTTCTTC. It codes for CASSQEGTGRSYNEQFF.

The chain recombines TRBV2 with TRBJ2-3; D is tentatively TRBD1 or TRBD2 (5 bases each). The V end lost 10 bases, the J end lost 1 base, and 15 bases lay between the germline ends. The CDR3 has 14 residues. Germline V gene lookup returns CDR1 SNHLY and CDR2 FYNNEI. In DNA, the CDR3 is TGTGCCACCAAAAGGGACCCTGGCACAGATACGCAGTATTTT. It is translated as CATKRDPGTDTQYF.

This CDR3 reads CASREFADTQYF. The DNA for the CDR3 is TGTGCCAGCAGGGAGTTCGCAGATACGCAGTATTTT. The chain is built from TRBV7-9 and TRBJ2-3, with D uncertain. V was trimmed by 6 bases and J by 4 bases, leaving 8 bases between them. The CDR3 length is 12 residues. The germline CDR1 and CDR2 sequences are SEHNR and FQNEAQ (reference sequence).

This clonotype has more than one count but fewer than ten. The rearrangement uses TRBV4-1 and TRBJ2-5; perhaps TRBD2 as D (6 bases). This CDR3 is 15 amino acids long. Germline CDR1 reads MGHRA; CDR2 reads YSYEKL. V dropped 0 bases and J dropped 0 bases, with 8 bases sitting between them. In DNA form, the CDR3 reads TGCGCCAGCAGCCAAGAAGGGACTTACCAAGAGACCCAGTACTTC. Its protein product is CASSQEGTYQETQYF.

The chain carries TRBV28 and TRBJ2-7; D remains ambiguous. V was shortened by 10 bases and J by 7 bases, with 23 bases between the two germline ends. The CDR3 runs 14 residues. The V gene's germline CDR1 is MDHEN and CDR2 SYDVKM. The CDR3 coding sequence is TGTGCCACCAGCAGTACATTTTTGTACAATGAGCAGTACTTC. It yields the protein CATSSTFLYNEQYF. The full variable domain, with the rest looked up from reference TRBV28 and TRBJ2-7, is DVKVTQSSRYLVKRTGEKVFLECVQDMDHENMFWYRQDPGLGLRLIYFSYDVKMKEKGDIPEGYSVSREKKERFSLILESASTNQTSMYLCATSSTFLYNEQYFGPGTRLTVT.

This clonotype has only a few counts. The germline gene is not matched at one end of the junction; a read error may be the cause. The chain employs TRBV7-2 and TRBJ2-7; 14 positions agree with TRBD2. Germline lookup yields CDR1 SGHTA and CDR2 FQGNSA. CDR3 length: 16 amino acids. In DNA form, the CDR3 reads TGTGCCAGCAGCATAGCGGGACTAGCGGGAGTCTACGAGCAGTACTTC. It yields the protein CASSIAGLAGVYEQYF.

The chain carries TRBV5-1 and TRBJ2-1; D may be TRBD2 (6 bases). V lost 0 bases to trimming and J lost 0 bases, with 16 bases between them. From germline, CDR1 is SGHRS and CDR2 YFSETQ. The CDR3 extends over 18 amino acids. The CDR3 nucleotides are TGCGCCAGCAGCTTGGAACCCCAGCGGAGGGGCTCCTACAATGAGCAGTTCTTC. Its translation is CASSLEPQRRGSYNEQFF.

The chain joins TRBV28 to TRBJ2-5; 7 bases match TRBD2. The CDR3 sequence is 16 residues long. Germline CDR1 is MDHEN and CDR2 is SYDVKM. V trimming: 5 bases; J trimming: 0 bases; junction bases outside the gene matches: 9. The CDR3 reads CASSRETSRYQETQYF. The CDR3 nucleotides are TGTGCCAGCAGTCGGGAGACTAGCAGGTACCAAGAGACCCAGTACTTC.